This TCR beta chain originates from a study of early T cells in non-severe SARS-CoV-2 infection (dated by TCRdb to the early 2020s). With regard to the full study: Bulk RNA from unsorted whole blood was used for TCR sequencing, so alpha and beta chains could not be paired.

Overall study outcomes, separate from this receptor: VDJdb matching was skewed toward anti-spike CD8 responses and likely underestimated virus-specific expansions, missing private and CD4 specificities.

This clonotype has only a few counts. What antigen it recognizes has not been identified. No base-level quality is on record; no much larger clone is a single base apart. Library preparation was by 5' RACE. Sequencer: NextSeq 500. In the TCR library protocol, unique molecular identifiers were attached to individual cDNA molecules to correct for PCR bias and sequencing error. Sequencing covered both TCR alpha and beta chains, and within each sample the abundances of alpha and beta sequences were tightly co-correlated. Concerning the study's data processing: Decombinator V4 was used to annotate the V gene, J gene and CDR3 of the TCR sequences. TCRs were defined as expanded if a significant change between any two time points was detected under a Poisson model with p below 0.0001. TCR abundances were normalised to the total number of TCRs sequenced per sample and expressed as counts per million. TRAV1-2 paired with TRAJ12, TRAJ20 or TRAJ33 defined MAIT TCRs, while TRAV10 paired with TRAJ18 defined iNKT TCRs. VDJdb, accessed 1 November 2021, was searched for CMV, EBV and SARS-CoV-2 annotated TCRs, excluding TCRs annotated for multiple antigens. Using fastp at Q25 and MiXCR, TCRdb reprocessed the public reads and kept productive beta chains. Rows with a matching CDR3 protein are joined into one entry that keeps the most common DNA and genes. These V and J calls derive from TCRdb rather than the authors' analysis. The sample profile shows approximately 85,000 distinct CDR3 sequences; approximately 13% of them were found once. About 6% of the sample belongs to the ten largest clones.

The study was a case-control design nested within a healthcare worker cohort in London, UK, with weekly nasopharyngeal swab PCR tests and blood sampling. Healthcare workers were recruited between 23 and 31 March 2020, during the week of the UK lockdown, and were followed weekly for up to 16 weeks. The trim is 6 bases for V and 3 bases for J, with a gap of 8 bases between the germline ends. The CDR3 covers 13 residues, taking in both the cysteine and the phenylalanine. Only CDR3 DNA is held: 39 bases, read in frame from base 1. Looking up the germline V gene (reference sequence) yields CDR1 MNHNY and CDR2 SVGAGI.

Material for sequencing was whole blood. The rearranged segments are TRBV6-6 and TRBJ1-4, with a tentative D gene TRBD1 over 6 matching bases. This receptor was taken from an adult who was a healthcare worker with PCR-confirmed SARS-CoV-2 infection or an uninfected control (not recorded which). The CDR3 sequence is CASSGQSNEKLFF. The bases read TGTGCCAGCAGCGGACAGTCTAATGAAAAACTGTTTTTT.